One sample yielded the 27 T cell receptor beta chains listed below, sequenced in a study of regulatory T cells in long-lasting Graves disease. Time point denoted: newly diagnosed GD, antithyroid drugs for less than 3 months. Extracted PBMC RNA gave rise to the TCR library. Combining iRepertoire HTBI primers with Arm-PCR of CDR3 regions, the authors built TCR beta libraries. TCRdb re-analysed the multiplex PCR reads in MiXCR, keeping a single row per CDR3 protein. The sample has about 420,000 distinct CDR3 sequences; roughly 15% are singletons. Another study also made use of these data, one on T cells in Graves' hyperthyroidism and ophthalmopathy.

This specimen consisted of peripheral blood mononuclear cells (PBMCs), obtained at new diagnosis, from a patient treated with antithyroid drugs. The source is a woman in her late teens or twenties with Graves disease.

The J gene is TRBJ2-7, the V gene TRBV29-1, with a possible D match to TRBD1 (5 bases). Trimming shortened V by 7 bases and J by 4 bases, and 8 bases separated the two germline ends. Germline CDR1 reads SQVTM; CDR2 reads ANQGSEA. This CDR3 contains 10 residues. Here the CDR3 reads CSAQGYEQYF. CDR3 DNA: TGCAGCGCGCAGGGTTACGAGCAGTACTTC.

The sample holds a few counts of this clonotype. The chain combines TRBV10-1 with TRBJ2-3, with D perhaps given as TRBD1 or TRBD2 (5 bases each). Germline V gene lookup returns CDR1 WNHNN and CDR2 SYGVQD (reference sequence). The V and J ends lost 6 bases and 1 base respectively, with 17 bases between them. This CDR3 is built from 16 residues. CDR3 protein: CASSQGRFSGTDTQYF. The CDR3 DNA is TGCGCCAGCAGCCAGGGACGGTTCTCAGGCACAGATACGCAGTATTTT.

A word on this clonotype: This could be a read error, since a much larger clone is one nucleotide away. V and J are TRBV11-2 and TRBJ2-1; unclear D gene. Germline lookup yields CDR1 SGHAT and CDR2 FQNNGV. This CDR3 is built from 14 residues. V was shortened by 0 bases and J by 10 bases, with 13 bases between the two germline ends. The CDR3 nucleotides read TGTGCCAGCAGCTTAGAGGGTAGCATCTACGAGCAGTTCTTC. Translated, it gives CASSLEGSIYEQFF.

This clonotype was seen at least ten times. The V and J genes are TRBV28 and TRBJ1-2; D remains unclear. The length of the CDR3 is 15 residues. In germline, CDR1 is MDHEN, CDR2 SYDVKM. Trimming pared 6 bases from V and 4 bases from J, leaving 18 bases between. CDR3 in amino acids: CASRTSAFISYGYTF. CDR3 coding DNA: TGTGCCAGCAGGACTTCTGCCTTTATCTCCTATGGCTACACCTTC.

The rearrangement joins TRBV20-1 to TRBJ1-1; D gene uncertain. V lost 3 bases, J lost 1 base, and 12 bases lay in between. The germline V gene has CDR1 DFQATT and CDR2 SNEGSKA (reference sequence). The CDR3 contains 14 residues. The DNA of the CDR3 is TGCAGTGCTAGGAGTCCCGAGGCGAACACTGAAGCTTTCTTT. It is translated as CSARSPEANTEAFF.

The sample holds a few counts of this clonotype. V usage is TRBV6-1 and J usage is TRBJ2-7; 9 nucleotides agree with TRBD1. V dropped 5 bases and J dropped 4; count of bases not matched to a gene: 9. There are 15 residues in the CDR3. Germline CDR1 and CDR2: MNHNS and SASEGT. CDR3 DNA sequence: TGTGCCAGCAGTCAACCGGGACAGGGATCATACGAGCAGTACTTC. This encodes CASSQPGQGSYEQYF.

This clonotype was recorded at least ten times. The chain recombines TRBV20-1 with TRBJ2-3; no clear D gene. The CDR3 sequence is 15 residues long. CDR1 and CDR2 (germline): DFQATT, SNEGSKA (reference sequence). V was trimmed by 6 bases and J by 3 bases, leaving 19 bases between them. As DNA, the CDR3 is TGCAGTGCCCCAGGCGTAGGGTGGTGGACAGATACGCAGTATTTT. Translation: CSAPGVGWWTDTQYF.

This clonotype occurred many times. The gene calls are TRBV28 and TRBJ2-1; no reliable D call. V lost 4 bases, J lost 0 bases, and 10 bases lay in between. The CDR3 extends over 15 amino acids. Germline CDR1 and CDR2: MDHEN and SYDVKM. The CDR3 nucleotides read TGTGCCAGCAGTTCACGGGCTGACTCCTACAATGAGCAGTTCTTC. It specifies CASSSRADSYNEQFF. The whole variable domain, filled in from reference TRBV28 and TRBJ2-1, reads DVKVTQSSRYLVKRTGEKVFLECVQDMDHENMFWYRQDPGLGLRLIYFSYDVKMKEKGDIPEGYSVSREKKERFSLILESASTNQTSMYLCASSSRADSYNEQFFGPGTRLTVL.

This clonotype was picked up many times. The chain is built from TRBV28 and TRBJ2-1; the match to TRBD2 covers 9 bases. The germline gives CDR1 MDHEN, CDR2 SYDVKM. The CDR3 has 18 amino acids. The junction had 11 bases not matched to a gene; V was cut back by 3 bases and J by 2 bases. CDR3 nucleotides: TGTGCCAGCAGTTTGAGCCCTCCTGGCGGGAGGGCCTACAATGAGCAGTTCTTC. It codes for CASSLSPPGGRAYNEQFF.

The table lists this clonotype with a few counts. This chain links TRBV5-1 with TRBJ2-1, with 10 nucleotides matching TRBD2. CDR3 size: 15 residues. Germline V gene sequence: CDR1 SGHRS, CDR2 YFSETQ. V gave up 2 bases and J gave up 5 bases; unmatched junction bases: 4. CDR3 region: CASSLELAGNNEQFF. In DNA, the CDR3 is TGCGCCAGCAGCTTAGAACTAGCGGGAAACAATGAGCAGTTCTTC.

The chain recombines TRBV15 with TRBJ2-3, with D tentatively TRBD1 (5 bases). The CDR3 contains 15 residues. The germline V gene encodes CDR1 LNHNV and CDR2 YYDKDF (reference sequence). V lost 6 bases and J 4 bases, leaving 17 bases between the germline ends. The CDR3, as DNA: TGTGCCACCAGTGATAGCTCAGAAGGGGCAGATACGCAGTATTTT. Translation: CATSDSSEGADTQYF.

In the case of this clonotype: A much larger clone lies one base from this, so it may be a read error. CDR3 in amino acids: CASSFSWTTTTYNEQFF. The CDR3 coding sequence is TGTGCCAGCAGTTTCTCCTGGACCACGACTACCTACAATGAGCAGTTCTTC. The chain has TRBV28 and TRBJ2-1, with D possibly TRBD2 on 5 matching bases. CDR1 MDHEN and CDR2 SYDVKM come from the germline V gene. This CDR3 spans 17 amino acids. V lost 3 bases, J lost 2 bases, and 17 bases lay in between.

This clonotype was recorded at least ten times. CDR3 loop: CSARMGTQPQHF. In nucleotides, the CDR3 is TGCAGTGCTAGAATGGGTACTCAGCCCCAGCATTTT. This rearrangement joins TRBV20-1 to TRBJ1-5; D unresolved. Looked up from germline, CDR1 is DFQATT and CDR2 is SNEGSKA (reference sequence). V dropped 2 bases and J dropped 6 bases, with 8 bases sitting between them. CDR3 length: 12 residues.

This clonotype was found many times. This sequence joins TRBV28 and TRBJ1-1; 7 bases fit TRBD1. Germline CDR1 reads MDHEN; CDR2 reads SYDVKM. The CDR3 length is 16 residues. V dropped 2 bases and J dropped 4; count of bases not matched to a gene: 10. CDR3 loop: CASSLLQGRTGTEAFF. CDR3 nucleotide sequence: TGTGCCAGCAGTTTACTACAGGGGCGAACGGGCACTGAAGCTTTCTTT.

The chain employs TRBV29-1 and TRBJ2-2; the D is unclear. Germline V lookup: CDR1 SQVTM, CDR2 ANQGSEA. Deletions cut 6 bases from V and 0 bases from J, with 8 bases between. The CDR3 runs to 13 residues. The CDR3 DNA is TGCAGCGTGGGCAGATCGAACACCGGGGAGCTGTTTTTT. Encoded protein: CSVGRSNTGELFF.

At least ten counts were recorded for this clonotype. The chain recombines TRBV7-9 with TRBJ2-5; 13 bases fit TRBD2. In germline, CDR1 is SEHNR, CDR2 FQNEAQ (reference sequence). V shed 5 bases, J shed 3 bases, and the junction held 9 bases outside the gene matches. This CDR3 contains 17 residues. CDR3 loop: CASSPYKGLAGEETQYF. Written as DNA, the CDR3 is TGTGCCAGCAGCCCCTACAAAGGACTAGCGGGAGAAGAGACCCAGTACTTC.

The chain couples TRBV11-2 to TRBJ2-7; TRBD2 matches 13 bases. The trim removed 4 bases at V and 5 bases at J, leaving 8 bases unmatched. This CDR3 is built from 16 residues. Looked up from germline, CDR1 is SGHAT and CDR2 is FQNNGV. In nucleotides, the CDR3 is TGTGCCAGCAGCTACCGGACTAGCGGGAGATATAACGAGCAGTACTTC. Protein sequence: CASSYRTSGRYNEQYF.

The chain has TRBV5-1 and TRBJ2-5; D call uncertain. In germline, CDR1 is SGHRS, CDR2 YFSETQ. CDR3 length equals 14 residues. Trimming removed 5 bases at V and 2 bases at J, with 13 bases between. CDR3 in DNA: TGCGCCAGCAGTTTACCCTCCTTACAAGAGACCCAGTACTTC. Residues: CASSLPSLQETQYF.

This clonotype was detected many times. The chain combines TRBV12-3 or TRBV12-4 with TRBJ1-1, with unresolved D. The CDR3 runs to 13 residues. Trimming left V 4 bases short and J 2 bases short, with 8 bases between. The CDR3 reads CASSWAINTEAFF. CDR3 bases: TGTGCCAGCAGTTGGGCAATTAACACTGAAGCTTTCTTT.

This clonotype was counted between two and nine times. The chain uses TRBV20-1 and TRBJ1-6, with no clear D. The germline CDR1 and CDR2 sequences are DFQATT and SNEGSKA (reference sequence). The CDR3 contains 12 residues. V lost 0 bases and J lost 9, with 6 bases in between. Here the CDR3 DNA reads TGCAGTGCTAGAGAATCTGGTTCACCCCTCCACTTT. Its protein is CSARESGSPLHF.

This clonotype was counted many times. This chain connects TRBV30 to TRBJ2-7; D gene uncertain. The CDR3 loop spans 10 amino acids. Germline-derived CDR1 and CDR2 are GTSNPN and SVGIG (reference sequence). V lost 1 base, J lost 6 bases, and 4 bases lay in between. The CDR3 coding sequence is TGTGCCTGGAGTGACTCCGAGCAGTACTTC. Translated: CAWSDSEQYF. Looking up the rest from reference TRBV30 and TRBJ2-7 gives the full variable domain: SQTIHQWPATLVQPVGSPLSLECTVEGTSNPNLYWYRQAAGRGLQLLFYSVGIGQISSEVPQNLSASRPQDRQFILSSKKLLLSDSGFYLCAWSDSEQYFGPGTRLTVT.

The chain links TRBV28 to TRBJ1-2; the D gene is possibly TRBD1 (5 bases). The V end was cut by 9 bases, the J end by 6 bases, with 11 bases between. CDR1 is MDHEN and CDR2 is SYDVKM in the germline V gene. The CDR3 totals 11 residues. Written as DNA, the CDR3 is TGTGCCAGACAGGATGAAAATGGCTACACCTTC. Translated: CARQDENGYTF.

In the case of this clonotype: At one end, the junction sequence differs from germline, possibly due to a read error. V is TRBV5-1 and J is TRBJ2-1; D not certain. The CDR3 extends over 15 amino acids. Germline values: CDR1 SGHRS, CDR2 YFSETQ. The chain's CDR3 is CASSLPRNLGNEQFF. The CDR3 DNA sequence: TGTGCCAGCAGCTTGCCCAGGAACCTTGGGAATGAGCAGTTCTTC.

This clonotype was counted ten times or more. The chain links TRBV7-2 to TRBJ2-1; D perhaps matches TRBD1 (6 bases). V was clipped by 0 bases and J by 7 bases, with 10 bases between them. Germline assignment: CDR1 SGHTA and CDR2 FQGNSA. The CDR3 runs 14 residues. The CDR3 DNA reads as TGTGCCAGCAGCTTAGCGCAGGGGACGAATGAGCAGTTCTTC. It specifies CASSLAQGTNEQFF.

This clonotype was seen at least ten times. For the CDR3, the DNA is TGTGCCAGCAGCCAGGGACAGAATAGCAATCAGCCCCAGCATTTT. Encoded protein: CASSQGQNSNQPQHF. The rearrangement joins TRBV3-1 to TRBJ1-5; 7 bases match TRBD1. The trim removed 3 bases at V and 0 bases at J, leaving 2 bases unmatched. Germline V gene data show CDR1 as LGHDT and CDR2 as YNNKEL (reference sequence). There are 15 residues in the CDR3.

This chain joins TRBV2 and TRBJ1-1; perhaps TRBD1 as D (5 bases). The CDR3 loop spans 15 amino acids. The germline gives CDR1 SNHLY, CDR2 FYNNEI. V was trimmed by 1 base and J by 6 bases, leaving 15 bases between them. CDR3 residues: CASSEEGRVSAEAFF. CDR3 sequence (DNA): TGTGCCAGCAGTGAAGAGGGACGGGTTAGCGCTGAAGCTTTCTTT.

The table lists this clonotype with a few counts. The V and J genes are TRBV7-2 and TRBJ2-6; D unclear. The CDR3 has 17 amino acids. Trimming removed 4 bases from V and 0 bases from J, with 13 bases in between. Germline loops: CDR1 SGHTA, CDR2 FQGNSA. CDR3 DNA: TGTGCCAGCAGCTCCGGACCCGTGAGCTCTGGGGCCAACGTCCTGACTTTC. It codes for CASSSGPVSSGANVLTF.